The rows below give T cell receptor beta chains drawn from one sample of a study of blood T cell repertoires in COVID-19. Profiling relied on immunoSEQ multiplex PCR, and the TCRdb table lists in-frame clones only, not all of them. The sample holds approximately 130,000 clones, almost 85% seen once. Sequencing was performed on peripheral blood. The receptors come from a human donor in a cohort sampled during active COVID-19. Each CDR3 is given with its conserved first and last residue. The D gene is left open where the match is weak. For some rows the clone size is stated as once, few or many, or as a class when expanded; others skip it.

V gene	D gene	clone size	J gene	CDR3 protein	CDR3 DNA
TRBV6-6	NA	few	TRBJ1-2	CASSYPAGADPYGYTF	TGTGCCAGCAGTTACCCGGCAGGGGCCGATCCCTATGGCTACACCTTC
TRBV6-5	TRBD1	NA	TRBJ2-3	CASSYSYGTGPDTQYF	TGTGCCAGCAGTTACTCTTATGGGACAGGGCCAGATACGCAGTATTTT
TRBV4-1	NA	NA	TRBJ2-7	CASSQRTDYEQYF	TGCGCCAGCAGCCAGAGGACAGACTACGAGCAGTACTTC
TRBV4-1	NA	NA	TRBJ2-3	CASSQESSGFYYTDTQYF	TGCGCCAGCAGCCAAGAATCCTCGGGGTTTTACTACACAGATACGCAGTATTTT
TRBV29-1	TRBD2	NA	TRBJ2-5	CSAGTSQETQYF	TGCAGCGCGGGGACTAGTCAAGAGACCCAGTACTTC
TRBV24-1	NA	NA	TRBJ2-7	CATSERGQLTYEQYF	TGTGCCACCAGTGAACGAGGACAGTTAACCTACGAGCAGTACTTC
TRBV28	NA	NA	TRBJ1-1	CASSPGTMTEAFF	TGTGCCAGCAGCCCTGGGACAATGACTGAAGCTTTCTTT
TRBV5-1	NA	NA	TRBJ1-2	CASSSTQGYGYTF	TGCGCCAGCAGCTCGACACAGGGTTATGGCTACACCTTC
TRBV13	NA	few	TRBJ2-5	CASSSRTEQETQYF	TGTGCCAGCAGCTCTCGGACAGAACAAGAGACCCAGTACTTC
TRBV5-1	TRBD2	NA	TRBJ2-3	CASSASGTSVGDTQYF	TGCGCCAGCAGCGCCTCCGGGACTAGCGTAGGAGATACGCAGTATTTT
TRBV27	TRBD1	NA	TRBJ2-1	CASSPPGQGACNEQFF	TGTGCCAGCAGCCCCCCCGGACAGGGGGCTTGCAATGAGCAGTTCTTC
TRBV9	NA	NA	TRBJ1-2	CASSPRQDQRYGYTF	TGTGCCAGCAGCCCCCGACAGGACCAAAGGTATGGCTACACCTTC
TRBV14	TRBD1	NA	TRBJ1-4	CASSQGGTAYNEKLFF	TGTGCCAGCAGCCAGGGCGGGACAGCTTATAATGAAAAACTGTTTTTT
TRBV11-1	TRBD1	NA	TRBJ2-5	CASSLAPGGEETQYF	TGTGCCAGCAGCTTAGCTCCAGGGGGCGAAGAGACCCAGTACTTC
TRBV18	TRBD1	NA	TRBJ2-3	CASSPQVWQDRDRVPDTQYF	TGTGCCAGCTCACCACAGGTATGGCAAGACCGGGACAGGGTCCCAGATACGCAGTATTTT
TRBV6-5	TRBD2	NA	TRBJ2-7	CASSLAGGLYEQYF	TGTGCCAGCAGTCTAGCGGGGGGCCTCTACGAGCAGTACTTC
TRBV4-1	NA	once	TRBJ1-2	CASSGGTDYYGYTF	TGCGCCAGCAGCGGCGGGACGGACTATTATGGCTACACCTTC
TRBV2	NA	NA	TRBJ2-7	CASSAEGTSYEQYF	TGTGCCAGCAGTGCGGAGGGAACTTCCTACGAGCAGTACTTC
TRBV5-4	TRBD1	NA	TRBJ2-4	CASSISGGNIQYF	TGTGCCAGCAGCATATCAGGGGGAAACATTCAGTACTTC
TRBV6-7	TRBD2	NA	TRBJ2-3	CASSRTRRLFTDTQYF	TGTGCCAGCAGTCGGACTAGGAGGCTTTTCACAGATACGCAGTATTTT
TRBV6-5	TRBD1	NA	TRBJ1-2	CASSYSGTGYYTF	TGTGCCAGCAGTTACTCGGGGACAGGGTATTACACCTTC
TRBV7-9	NA	NA	TRBJ1-1	CASSLGGFETEAFF	TGTGCCAGCAGCTTGGGCGGGTTTGAGACTGAAGCTTTCTTT
TRBV27	NA	once	TRBJ1-1	CASSLSAGANTEAFF	TGTGCCAGCAGTTTATCAGCGGGGGCGAACACTGAAGCTTTCTTT
TRBV2	NA	once	TRBJ2-2	CASSVVADTGELFF	TGTGCCAGCAGTGTGGTGGCGGACACCGGGGAGCTGTTTTTT
TRBV29-1	TRBD1	NA	TRBJ1-1	CSGVNRGGRRTEAFF	TGCAGCGGGGTAAATCGAGGGGGCCGGAGAACTGAAGCTTTCTTT
TRBV30	NA	NA	TRBJ2-7	CAWNSQNYEQYF	TGTGCCTGGAACAGTCAGAACTACGAGCAGTACTTC
TRBV4-1	NA	NA	TRBJ2-2	CASSQGSSAGELFF	TGCGCCAGCAGCCAGGGCTCCTCGGCCGGGGAGCTGTTTTTT
TRBV27	TRBD2	NA	TRBJ2-3	CASSLLTGGGTDTQYF	TGTGCCAGCAGTTTACTTACGGGGGGAGGGACAGATACGCAGTATTTT
TRBV5-6	TRBD2	NA	TRBJ2-5	CASSLLAGPQGSQYF	TGTGCCAGCAGCTTATTAGCGGGACCCCAGGGGTCCCAGTACTTC
TRBV2	TRBD1	NA	TRBJ1-4	CASTGDRGTNEKLFF	TGTGCCAGCACCGGAGACAGGGGAACTAATGAAAAACTGTTTTTT
TRBV12-2	NA	NA	TRBJ1-6	CASRLGQPRNSYNSPLHF	TGTGCAAGTCGCTTAGGACAGCCCCGGAACTCCTATAATTCACCCCTCCACTTT
TRBV6-1	NA	NA	TRBJ2-2	CASSEYRGGELFF	TGTGCCAGCAGTGAATATCGGGGGGGGGAGCTGTTTTTT
TRBV19	TRBD1	NA	TRBJ1-1	CASSPQGQGGTEAFF	TGTGCCAGTAGCCCGCAGGGGCAGGGGGGCACTGAAGCTTTCTTT
TRBV9	NA	NA	TRBJ2-3	CASSVAVEDTQYF	TGTGCCAGCAGCGTAGCGGTTGAGGATACGCAGTATTTT
TRBV14	NA	once	TRBJ2-5	CASSPRLPEETQYF	TGTGCCAGCAGCCCGCGTCTTCCTGAAGAGACCCAGTACTTC
TRBV7-8	TRBD1	once	TRBJ1-2	CASSSTGTGGDNYGYTF	TGTGCCAGCAGCTCCACGGGGACAGGGGGGGATAACTATGGCTACACCTTC
TRBV5-1	NA	NA	TRBJ2-7	CASSLEDSYEQYF	TGCGCCAGCAGCTTGGAAGACAGCTACGAGCAGTACTTC
TRBV7-8	TRBD2	many	TRBJ2-5	CASSLTSGGALETQYF	TGTGCCAGCAGCCTGACTAGCGGGGGGGCTTTAGAGACCCAGTACTTC
TRBV18	NA	NA	TRBJ1-2	CASSPESIYGYTF	TGTGCCAGCTCACCAGAGAGTATCTATGGCTACACCTTC
TRBV3-1/TRBV3-2	NA	NA	TRBJ2-7	CASSHSLGGTQAYEQYF	TGTGCCAGCAGCCACTCACTGGGCGGGACGCAGGCCTACGAGCAGTACTTC
TRBV6-5	NA	NA	TRBJ1-2	CASSSYYGYTF	TGTGCCAGCAGTTCATACTATGGCTACACCTTC
TRBV19	NA	NA	TRBJ1-3	CASSIAGESGNTIYF	TGTGCCAGTAGTATAGCGGGAGAATCTGGAAACACCATATATTTT
TRBV5-6	NA	NA	TRBJ1-1	CASSLVQYTEAFF	TGTGCCAGCAGCTTGGTCCAGTACACTGAAGCTTTCTTT
TRBV3-1/TRBV3-2	NA	NA	TRBJ1-2	CASSQDPGDGYTF	TGTGCCAGCAGCCAAGATCCGGGGGATGGCTACACCTTC
TRBV23-1	NA	few	TRBJ2-6	CASSPGLISTSGANVLTF	TGCGCCAGCAGTCCGGGACTCATTTCCACCTCTGGGGCCAACGTCCTGACTTTC
TRBV4-2	NA	NA	TRBJ2-5	CASSQDSNSPQTQYF	TGTGCCAGCAGCCAAGATTCAAACAGTCCGCAGACCCAGTACTTC
TRBV3-1/TRBV3-2	TRBD1	NA	TRBJ1-5	CASSHGQGGSNQPQHF	TGTGCCAGCAGCCATGGACAGGGAGGAAGCAATCAGCCCCAGCATTTT
TRBV25-1	NA	NA	TRBJ1-2	CASSEGLGARGYTF	TGTGCCAGCAGTGAAGGTCTGGGGGCGAGAGGCTACACCTTC
TRBV7-6	NA	NA	TRBJ2-1	CASSSVGTIDEQFF	TGTGCCAGCAGCTCAGTGGGGACAATCGATGAGCAGTTCTTC
TRBV19	NA	few	TRBJ2-1	CASMKLAGLKLSSYNEQFF	TGTGCCAGTATGAAATTGGCGGGCCTTAAGCTAAGCTCCTACAATGAGCAGTTCTTC
TRBV30	TRBD2	NA	TRBJ2-7	CAWSVKGGAYEQYF	TGTGCCTGGAGTGTGAAGGGAGGGGCCTACGAGCAGTACTTC
TRBV5-1	TRBD2	NA	TRBJ2-7	CASSLVSGTSGGARAYEQYF	TGCGCCAGCAGCTTGGTCTCTGGGACTAGCGGGGGGGCTCGGGCCTACGAGCAGTACTTC
TRBV28	TRBD1	once	TRBJ1-2	CASSSRDRDDYGYTF	TGTGCCAGCAGTTCCCGGGACAGGGACGACTATGGCTACACCTTC
TRBV12-3/TRBV12-4	TRBD1	NA	TRBJ1-2	CASSPGQRYGYTF	TGTGCCAGCAGCCCGGGACAGCGTTATGGCTACACCTTC
TRBV2	NA	NA	TRBJ2-7	CASRTDSYEQYF	TGTGCCAGCAGGACCGACAGTTACGAGCAGTACTTC
TRBV4-1	NA	few	TRBJ2-7	CASSQERSGWGPSGYEQYF	TGCGCCAGCAGCCAAGAGCGGTCGGGATGGGGGCCCTCGGGCTACGAGCAGTACTTC
TRBV9	TRBD1	NA	TRBJ1-6	CASSVDLRDSNSPLHF	TGTGCCAGCAGCGTAGACCTAAGGGACAGTAATTCACCCCTCCACTTT
TRBV11-2	NA	NA	TRBJ1-2	CASSSSSGVYGYTF	TGTGCCAGCAGCTCTTCCTCGGGGGTGTATGGCTACACCTTC
TRBV12-3/TRBV12-4	NA	NA	TRBJ2-2	CASSFSGELFF	TGTGCCAGCAGTTTTTCTGGGGAGCTGTTTTTT